This passage covers 16 T cell receptor beta chains from one sample sequenced in a study of blood T cell repertoires in COVID-19. The data were produced by immunoSEQ multiplex PCR, yet TCRdb's version contains in-frame clones alone and is incomplete. The sample lists around 28,000 clones; roughly 88% were seen once. The sample taken for sequencing was peripheral blood. These receptors were taken from a woman aged 80 or over with COVID-19, enrolled during active disease.

This clone was seen just once. V gene TRBV2 combines with J gene TRBJ2-7, with D perhaps TRBD2 (6 bases). V lost 2 bases, J lost 3 bases, and 14 bases lay in between. Germline assignment: CDR1 SNHLY and CDR2 FYNNEI. The CDR3 runs 15 residues. CDR3: CASSEREAGRYEQYF. The CDR3 DNA follows: TGTGCCAGCAGTGAAAGGGAGGCAGGGCGCTACGAGCAGTACTTC.

The chain joins TRBV11-2 to TRBJ2-1, with 7 bases aligning to TRBD2. Unmatched junction bases numbered 14, after V lost 4 bases and J lost 8 bases. Germline loops: CDR1 SGHAT, CDR2 FQNNGV. The CDR3 has 16 amino acids. The CDR3 loop reads CASSSGRARTGDEQFF. The DNA for the CDR3 is TGTGCCAGCAGCTCGGGGAGGGCAAGAACTGGTGATGAGCAGTTCTTC.

V and J are TRBV7-9 and TRBJ2-2, with D maybe TRBD2 (6 bases). V was cut by 5 bases and J by 0 bases, with 13 bases left in between. CDR1 is SEHNR, CDR2 FQNEAQ, per germline (reference sequence). The CDR3 is 16 residues long. CDR3 nucleotide sequence: TGTGCCAGCAGCCCCGGTCCGGGGGCGAACACCGGGGAGCTGTTTTTT. Its protein is CASSPGPGANTGELFF.

This chain connects TRBV2 to TRBJ2-1, with D maybe TRBD1 (5 bases). The CDR3 runs to 14 residues. V lost 7 bases and J 4 bases, leaving 14 bases between the germline ends. Germline V gene lookup returns CDR1 SNHLY and CDR2 FYNNEI. This CDR3 is CASIPLDTYNEQFF. In DNA, the CDR3 is TGTGCCAGCATCCCATTGGACACTTACAATGAGCAGTTCTTC.

The V gene is TRBV6-5, the J gene TRBJ2-1, with unresolved D. The CDR3 loop spans 14 amino acids. V lost 5 bases to trimming and J lost 3 bases, with 11 bases between them. Germline assignment: CDR1 MNHEY and CDR2 SVGAGI. The CDR3 nucleotides are TGTGCCAGCAGTAGAACAACCATCTACAATGAGCAGTTCTTC. Its translation: CASSRTTIYNEQFF.

The V and J genes are TRBV5-1 and TRBJ2-7, with 10 bases that match TRBD1. Germline V gene data show CDR1 as SGHRS and CDR2 as YFSETQ. After removal of 4 bases from V and 3 bases from J, the junction contained 7 bases not matched to a gene. There are 15 residues in the CDR3. CDR3 region: CASSERQGAGYEQYF. CDR3 DNA sequence: TGCGCCAGCAGCGAGAGACAGGGGGCAGGCTACGAGCAGTACTTC.

The chain employs TRBV6-1 and TRBJ1-3; 12 bases match TRBD1. With 0 bases clipped from V and 3 bases from J, the junction kept 9 bases outside the gene matches. Germline V gene lookup returns CDR1 MNHNS and CDR2 SASEGT. The CDR3 length is 19 residues. The CDR3 nucleotides are TGTGCCAGCAGTGAAGCCCCGGGACAGGGGGCTTTTTATGGAAACACCATATATTTT. Its translation: CASSEAPGQGAFYGNTIYF.

The chain employs TRBV2 and TRBJ1-1; tentative D call: TRBD1 (5 bases). The V end was cut by 6 bases, the J end by 4 bases, with 12 bases between. Germline V gives CDR1 SNHLY, CDR2 FYNNEI. This CDR3 is 13 amino acids long. The CDR3 sequence: CASSPGGGTEAFF. CDR3 DNA sequence: TGTGCCAGCAGCCCTGGGGGGGGCACTGAAGCTTTCTTT. The variable domain in full, with the rest retrieved from reference TRBV2 and TRBJ1-1, is EPEVTQTPSHQVTQMGQEVILRCVPISNHLYFYWYRQILGQKVEFLVSFYNNEISEKSEIFDDQFSVERPDGSNFTLKIRSTKLEDSAMYFCASSPGGGTEAFFGQGTRLTVV.

The chain joins TRBV27 to TRBJ1-3; the match to TRBD1 covers 8 bases. Per germline, CDR1 MNHEY and CDR2 SMNVEV (reference sequence). V was pared by 11 bases and J by 4 bases, with 25 bases of the junction left unmatched. This CDR3 is built from 19 residues. CDR3 DNA sequence: TGTGCCGGACGCCCCCCGACAGGGGCAAAACCCCTTCAAGGAAACACCATATATTTT. It yields the protein CAGRPPTGAKPLQGNTIYF.

The sample holds one count of this clone. J is TRBJ1-5 and V is TRBV5-1; TRBD1 might be the D (5 bases). The V gene's germline CDR1 is SGHRS and CDR2 YFSETQ. The CDR3 covers 16 residues. Trimming removed 5 bases from V and 6 bases from J, with 21 bases in between. For the CDR3, the DNA is TGCGCCAGCAGAAAAGATAGCGGGGCAGCAAGTCAGCCCCAGCATTTT. Residues: CASRKDSGAASQPQHF.

The chain carries TRBV6-5 and TRBJ1-2, with a tentative D call TRBD1 (5 bases). This CDR3 has 16 amino acids. CDR1 is MNHEY, CDR2 SVGAGI, per germline. Between the trimmed V and J ends, which lost 0 bases and 6 bases, there was a span of 17 bases. DNA of the CDR3: TGTGCCAGCAGTTACTCGGGGGGTGTCCCAGGAGATGGCTACACCTTC. Translating gives CASSYSGGVPGDGYTF.

J is TRBJ1-6 and V is TRBV7-9; D may be TRBD1 (6 bases). Looked up from germline, CDR1 is SEHNR and CDR2 is FQNEAQ (reference sequence). The CDR3 contains 14 residues. V was pared by 4 bases and J by 10 bases, with 14 bases between. The CDR3 nucleotides read TGTGCCAGCAGCTACAACAGGGAGGGGTCACCCCTCCACTTT. Its protein is CASSYNREGSPLHF.

The J gene is TRBJ1-6, the V gene TRBV14; D perhaps matches TRBD1 (5 bases). This CDR3 spans 14 amino acids. V lost 4 bases, J lost 6 bases, and 10 bases lay in between. CDR1 is SGHDN, CDR2 FVKESK, per germline. This chain's CDR3 is CASSLRAFNSPLHF. DNA for the CDR3: TGTGCCAGCAGCCTCAGGGCCTTTAATTCACCCCTCCACTTT.

The chain joins TRBV6-5 to TRBJ1-2; a weak D match, TRBD1 (5 bases). The germline CDR1 and CDR2 sequences are MNHEY and SVGAGI. CDR3 length: 15 amino acids. V was pared by 5 bases and J by 0 bases, with 13 bases between. The CDR3 here is CASSKSRVPNYGYTF. The CDR3 coding sequence is TGTGCCAGCAGTAAAAGCAGGGTCCCTAACTATGGCTACACCTTC.

The chain uses TRBV3-1 (or the pseudogene TRBV3-2) and TRBJ1-2; D is possibly TRBD1 (5 bases). V was pared by 0 bases and J by 7 bases, with 12 bases between. The CDR3 is 14 amino acids. CDR1 and CDR2 (germline): LGHDT, YNNKEL (reference sequence). CDR3 bases: TGTGCCAGCAGCCAAGACTGGGGAGGGGCTGGCTACACCTTC. Translated: CASSQDWGGAGYTF.

The chain recombines TRBV11-2 with TRBJ1-3, with D maybe TRBD1 (5 bases). The germline V gene has CDR1 SGHAT and CDR2 FQNNGV. V was clipped by 8 bases and J by 0 bases, with 11 bases between them. This CDR3 has 14 residues. The chain's CDR3 is CASQGWFSGNTIYF. CDR3 sequence (DNA): TGTGCCAGCCAGGGTTGGTTCTCTGGAAACACCATATATTTT.